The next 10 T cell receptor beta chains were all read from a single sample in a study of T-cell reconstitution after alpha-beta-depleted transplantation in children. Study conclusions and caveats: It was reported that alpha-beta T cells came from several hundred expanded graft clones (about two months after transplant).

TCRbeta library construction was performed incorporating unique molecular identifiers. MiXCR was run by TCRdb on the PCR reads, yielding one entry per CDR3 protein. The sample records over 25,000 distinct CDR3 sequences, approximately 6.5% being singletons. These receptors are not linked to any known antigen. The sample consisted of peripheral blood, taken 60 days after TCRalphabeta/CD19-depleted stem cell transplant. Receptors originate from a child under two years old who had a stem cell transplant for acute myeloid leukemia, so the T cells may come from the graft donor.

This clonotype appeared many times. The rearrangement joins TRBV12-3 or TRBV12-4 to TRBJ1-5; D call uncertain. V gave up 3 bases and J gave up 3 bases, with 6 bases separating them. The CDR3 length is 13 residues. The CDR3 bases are TGTGCCAGCAGTTTGTTCCTCAATCAGCCCCAGCATTTT. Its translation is CASSLFLNQPQHF.

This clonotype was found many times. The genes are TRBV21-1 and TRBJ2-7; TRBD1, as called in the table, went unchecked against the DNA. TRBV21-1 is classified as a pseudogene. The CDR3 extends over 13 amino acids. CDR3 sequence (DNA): TGTGCCAGCCCGACAGGGGGCCCCTACGAGCAGTACTTC. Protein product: CASPTGGPYEQYF.

Here the CDR3 DNA reads TGCGCCAGCAGCTTGGCCCAGGGAGGGTACGAGCAGTACTTC. Translation: CASSLAQGGYEQYF. The chain uses TRBV5-1 and TRBJ2-7; 7 positions agree with TRBD2. The CDR3 is made up of 14 amino acids. Per germline, CDR1 SGHRS and CDR2 YFSETQ. The junction had 4 bases not matched to a gene; V was cut back by 0 bases and J by 4 bases.

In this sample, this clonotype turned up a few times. The CDR3 DNA is TGTGCCAGCAGCCAAGCGGCAGGGGGCGACGGAAACACCATATATTTT. This encodes CASSQAAGGDGNTIYF. The V and J genes are TRBV4-2 and TRBJ1-3; 8 nucleotides align to TRBD1. V lost 1 base and J lost 4; bases outside the gene matches: 6. The CDR3 has 16 residues. The germline V gene encodes CDR1 LGHNA and CDR2 YNFKEQ.

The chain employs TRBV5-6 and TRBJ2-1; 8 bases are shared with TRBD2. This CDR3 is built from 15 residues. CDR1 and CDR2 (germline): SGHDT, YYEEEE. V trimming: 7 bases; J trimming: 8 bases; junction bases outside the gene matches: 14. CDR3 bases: TGTGCCAGCGACACCCTACGGGGGGGAATTCATGAGCAGTTCTTC. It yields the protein CASDTLRGGIHEQFF.

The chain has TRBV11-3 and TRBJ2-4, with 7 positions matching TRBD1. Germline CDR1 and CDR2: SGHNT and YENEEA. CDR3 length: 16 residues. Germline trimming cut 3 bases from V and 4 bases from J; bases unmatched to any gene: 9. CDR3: CASSFGQTGTKNIQYF. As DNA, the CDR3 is TGTGCCAGCAGCTTCGGGCAGACAGGGACGAAAAACATTCAGTACTTC. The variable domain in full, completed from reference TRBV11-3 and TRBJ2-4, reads EAGVVQSPRYKIIEKKQPVAFWCNPISGHNTLYWYLQNLGQGPELLIRYENEEAVDDSQLPKDRFSAERLKGVDSTLKIQPAELGDSAVYLCASSFGQTGTKNIQYFGAGTRLSVL.

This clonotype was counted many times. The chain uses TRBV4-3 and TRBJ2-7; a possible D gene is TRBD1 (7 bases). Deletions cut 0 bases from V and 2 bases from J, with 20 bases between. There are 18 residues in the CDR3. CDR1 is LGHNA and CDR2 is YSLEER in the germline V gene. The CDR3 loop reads CASSQDWGSAGQTYEQYF. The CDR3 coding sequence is TGCGCCAGCAGCCAAGATTGGGGGAGTGCGGGACAGACCTACGAGCAGTACTTC.

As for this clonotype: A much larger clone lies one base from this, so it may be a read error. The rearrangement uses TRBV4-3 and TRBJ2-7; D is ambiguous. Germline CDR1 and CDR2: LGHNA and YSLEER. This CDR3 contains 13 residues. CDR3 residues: CVSSQDLPYEQYF. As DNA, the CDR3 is TGCGTCAGCAGCCAAGATCTACCCTACGAGCAGTACTTC.

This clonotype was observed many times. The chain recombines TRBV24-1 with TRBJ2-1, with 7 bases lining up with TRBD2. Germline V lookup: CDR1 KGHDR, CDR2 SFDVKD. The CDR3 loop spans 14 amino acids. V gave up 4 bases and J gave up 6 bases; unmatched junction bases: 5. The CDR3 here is CATSESGTTNEQFF. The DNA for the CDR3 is TGTGCCACCAGTGAATCCGGGACTACCAATGAGCAGTTCTTC.

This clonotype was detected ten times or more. DNA for the CDR3: TGCAGTGCTTCGGACGGGAGCTCCTACGAGCAGTACTTC. Its translation: CSASDGSSYEQYF. The chain is built from TRBV20-1 and TRBJ2-7; possibly TRBD2 for D (6 bases). V lost 5 bases to trimming and J lost 0 bases, with 11 bases between them. The germline V gene has CDR1 DFQATT and CDR2 SNEGSKA (reference sequence). The CDR3 has 13 residues.